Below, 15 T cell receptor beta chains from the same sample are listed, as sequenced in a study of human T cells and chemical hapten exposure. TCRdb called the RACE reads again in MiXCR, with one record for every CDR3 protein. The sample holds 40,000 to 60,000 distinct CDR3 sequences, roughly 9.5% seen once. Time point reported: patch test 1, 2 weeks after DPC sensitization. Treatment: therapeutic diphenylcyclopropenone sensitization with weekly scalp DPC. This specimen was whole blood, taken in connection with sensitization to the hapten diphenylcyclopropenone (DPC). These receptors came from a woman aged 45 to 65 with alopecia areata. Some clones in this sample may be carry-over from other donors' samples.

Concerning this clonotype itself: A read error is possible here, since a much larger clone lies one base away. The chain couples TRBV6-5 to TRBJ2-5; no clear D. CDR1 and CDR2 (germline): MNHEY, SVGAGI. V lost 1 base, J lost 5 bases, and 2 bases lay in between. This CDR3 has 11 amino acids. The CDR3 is CASSYFETQYF. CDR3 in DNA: TGTGCCAGCAGTTACTTTGAGACCCAGTACTTC.

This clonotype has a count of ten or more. CDR3 loop: CSAFHSGSTYEQYF. DNA of the CDR3: TGCAGTGCTTTCCATAGCGGGAGTACCTACGAGCAGTACTTC. The chain joins TRBV20-1 to TRBJ2-7; 9 nucleotides line up with TRBD2. V gave up 5 bases and J gave up 2 bases; unmatched junction bases: 7. The CDR3 is 14 residues long. Germline V CDR1 and CDR2: DFQATT, SNEGSKA (reference sequence).

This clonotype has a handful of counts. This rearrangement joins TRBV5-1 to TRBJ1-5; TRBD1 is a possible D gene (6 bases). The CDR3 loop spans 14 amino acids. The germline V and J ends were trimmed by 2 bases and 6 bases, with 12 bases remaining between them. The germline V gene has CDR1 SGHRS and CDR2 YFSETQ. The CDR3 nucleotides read TGCGCCAGCAGCTTAGAAGGAGGGGGTCAGCCCCAGCATTTT. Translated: CASSLEGGGQPQHF.

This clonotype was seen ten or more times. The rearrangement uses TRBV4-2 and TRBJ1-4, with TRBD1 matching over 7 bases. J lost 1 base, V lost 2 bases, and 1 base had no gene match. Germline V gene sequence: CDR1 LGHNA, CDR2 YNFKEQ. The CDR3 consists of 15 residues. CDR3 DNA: TGTGCCAGCAGCCAAACAGGGGTAACTAATGAAAAACTGTTTTTT. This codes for CASSQTGVTNEKLFF.

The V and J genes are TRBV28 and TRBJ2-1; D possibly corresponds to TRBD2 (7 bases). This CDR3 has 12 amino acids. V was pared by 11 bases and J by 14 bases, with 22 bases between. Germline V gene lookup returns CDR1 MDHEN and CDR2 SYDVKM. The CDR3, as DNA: TGTGCCGGGGGGGGCAGAGGAAATTGGGAGTTCTTC. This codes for CAGGGRGNWEFF.

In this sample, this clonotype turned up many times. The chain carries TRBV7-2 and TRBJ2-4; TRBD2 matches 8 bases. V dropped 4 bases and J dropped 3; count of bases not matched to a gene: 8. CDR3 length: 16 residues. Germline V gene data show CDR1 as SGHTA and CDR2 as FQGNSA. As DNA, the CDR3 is TGTGCCAGCAGCTACACAGCGGGAGTTGACAAAAACATTCAGTACTTC. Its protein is CASSYTAGVDKNIQYF.

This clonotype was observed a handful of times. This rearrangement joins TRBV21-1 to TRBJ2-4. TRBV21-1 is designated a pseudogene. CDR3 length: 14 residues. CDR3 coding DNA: TGTGCCAGCAGCAAAGATCCCAGAAAAAACATTCAGTACTTC. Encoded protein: CASSKDPRKNIQYF.

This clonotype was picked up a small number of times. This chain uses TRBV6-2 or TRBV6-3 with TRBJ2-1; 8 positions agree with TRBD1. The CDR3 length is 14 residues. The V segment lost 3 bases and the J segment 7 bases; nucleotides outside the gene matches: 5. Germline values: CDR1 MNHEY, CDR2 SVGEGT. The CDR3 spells CASSYGTGTNEQFF. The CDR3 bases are TGTGCCAGCAGTTATGGGACAGGAACAAATGAGCAGTTCTTC.

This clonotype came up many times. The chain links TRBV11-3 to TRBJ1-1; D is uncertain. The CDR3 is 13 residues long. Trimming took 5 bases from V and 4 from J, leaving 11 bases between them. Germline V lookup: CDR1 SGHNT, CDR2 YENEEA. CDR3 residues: CASSRGLSTEAFF. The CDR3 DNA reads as TGTGCCAGCAGCCGTGGGTTGAGCACTGAAGCTTTCTTT. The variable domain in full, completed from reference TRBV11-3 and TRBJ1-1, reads EAGVVQSPRYKIIEKKQPVAFWCNPISGHNTLYWYLQNLGQGPELLIRYENEEAVDDSQLPKDRFSAERLKGVDSTLKIQPAELGDSAVYLCASSRGLSTEAFFGQGTRLTVV.

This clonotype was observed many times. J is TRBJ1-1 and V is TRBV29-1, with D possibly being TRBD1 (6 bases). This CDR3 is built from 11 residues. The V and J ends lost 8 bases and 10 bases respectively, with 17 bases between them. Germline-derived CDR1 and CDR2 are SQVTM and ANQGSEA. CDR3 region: CSIKWGAIAFF. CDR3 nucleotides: TGCAGCATAAAGTGGGGGGCGATAGCTTTCTTT.

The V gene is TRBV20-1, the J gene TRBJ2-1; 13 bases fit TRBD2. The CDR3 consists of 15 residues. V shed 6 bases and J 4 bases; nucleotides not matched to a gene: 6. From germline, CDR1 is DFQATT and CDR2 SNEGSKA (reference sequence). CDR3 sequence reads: CSARLAGGDYNEQFF. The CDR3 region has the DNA TGCAGTGCGAGACTAGCGGGAGGCGATTACAATGAGCAGTTCTTC.

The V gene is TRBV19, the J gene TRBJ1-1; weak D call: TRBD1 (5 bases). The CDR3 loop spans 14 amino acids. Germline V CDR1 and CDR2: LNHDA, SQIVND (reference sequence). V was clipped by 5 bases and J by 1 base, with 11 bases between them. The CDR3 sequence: CASSLQVTNTEAFF. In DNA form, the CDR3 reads TGTGCCAGTAGTCTACAGGTAACGAACACTGAAGCTTTCTTT.

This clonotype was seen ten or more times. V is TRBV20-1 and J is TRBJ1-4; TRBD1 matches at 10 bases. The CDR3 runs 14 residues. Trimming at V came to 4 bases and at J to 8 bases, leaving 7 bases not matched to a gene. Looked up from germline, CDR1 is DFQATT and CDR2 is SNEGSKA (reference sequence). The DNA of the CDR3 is TGCAGTGCTAAAAAGAGGACAGGGGGAGAAAAACTGTTTTTT. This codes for CSAKKRTGGEKLFF.

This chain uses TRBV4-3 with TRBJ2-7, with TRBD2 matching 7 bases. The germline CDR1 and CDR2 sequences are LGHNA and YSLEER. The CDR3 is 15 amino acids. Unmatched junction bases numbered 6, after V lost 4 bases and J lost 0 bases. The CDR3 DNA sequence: TGCGCCAGCAGCCCCTCACTAGCGAGCTCCTACGAGCAGTACTTC. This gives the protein CASSPSLASSYEQYF.

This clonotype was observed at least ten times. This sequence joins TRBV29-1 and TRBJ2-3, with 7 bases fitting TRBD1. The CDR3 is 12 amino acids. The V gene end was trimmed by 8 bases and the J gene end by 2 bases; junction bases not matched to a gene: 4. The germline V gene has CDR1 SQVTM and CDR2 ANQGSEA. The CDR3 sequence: CSLTGDTDTQYF. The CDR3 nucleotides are TGCAGCTTAACAGGGGACACAGATACGCAGTATTTT.